The rows below give T cell receptor beta chains drawn from one sample of a study of Graves' ophthalmopathy and Graves' hyperthyroidism. A single record per CDR3 protein comes from TCRdb applying MiXCR to the multiplex PCR reads. The profile shows 150,000 or so distinct CDR3 sequences, under 45% of them singletons. Source material: peripheral blood. All receptors come from a man aged 25-40 years with Graves' ophthalmopathy. Each CDR3 is given with its conserved first and last residue. Each record gives: J gene, V gene, CDR3 protein.

j_gene: TRBJ1-3; v_gene: TRBV19; CDR3aa: CASNKIGELSGNTIYF
j_gene: TRBJ1-1; v_gene: TRBV6-1; CDR3aa: CASSEGPGQGILNTEAFF
j_gene: TRBJ2-2; v_gene: TRBV11-1; CDR3aa: CASSSSILTTANTGELFF
j_gene: TRBJ1-3; v_gene: TRBV30; CDR3aa: CAWDTHSGNTIYF
j_gene: TRBJ1-5; v_gene: TRBV6-1; CDR3aa: CASSELSGRAAGKPQHF
j_gene: TRBJ1-6; v_gene: TRBV2; CDR3aa: CASNLDTYNSPLHF
j_gene: TRBJ2-5; v_gene: TRBV29-1; CDR3aa: CSVAKGLANQETQYF
j_gene: TRBJ1-1; v_gene: TRBV6-5; CDR3aa: CASSYGSGNTEAFF
j_gene: TRBJ2-5; v_gene: TRBV12-3/TRBV12-4; CDR3aa: CASNHRGLGEETQYF
j_gene: TRBJ2-7; v_gene: TRBV28; CDR3aa: CASSSSTSFDEQYF
j_gene: TRBJ2-5; v_gene: TRBV12-3/TRBV12-4; CDR3aa: CASSQGFQETQYF
j_gene: TRBJ1-2; v_gene: TRBV12-3/TRBV12-4; CDR3aa: CASSFGTGRLPGYTF
j_gene: TRBJ1-5; v_gene: TRBV24-1; CDR3aa: CATSDLETDTSSQPQHF
j_gene: TRBJ1-1; v_gene: TRBV6-2/TRBV6-3; CDR3aa: CASSSPGRNTEAFF
j_gene: TRBJ2-7; v_gene: TRBV6-2/TRBV6-3; CDR3aa: CASSRTSGNYEQYF
j_gene: TRBJ2-2; v_gene: TRBV6-2/TRBV6-3; CDR3aa: CASSYRRATGELFF
j_gene: TRBJ1-2; v_gene: TRBV12-3/TRBV12-4; CDR3aa: CASSTGDGYGYTF
j_gene: TRBJ2-5; v_gene: TRBV7-2; CDR3aa: CASSSGLAMETQYF
j_gene: TRBJ1-1; v_gene: TRBV18; CDR3aa: CASSGGMNTEAFF
j_gene: TRBJ1-1; v_gene: TRBV6-5; CDR3aa: CASSYSFRMNTEAFF
j_gene: TRBJ1-1; v_gene: TRBV11-3; CDR3aa: CASSPGQGTEAFF
j_gene: TRBJ1-2; v_gene: TRBV28; CDR3aa: CASSSTSGGWGGYTF
j_gene: TRBJ1-5; v_gene: TRBV12-3/TRBV12-4; CDR3aa: CASVTGPGQPQHF
j_gene: TRBJ2-5; v_gene: TRBV12-3/TRBV12-4; CDR3aa: CASSFPPVETQYF
j_gene: TRBJ2-5; v_gene: TRBV30; CDR3aa: CASGTNQETQYF
j_gene: TRBJ2-7; v_gene: TRBV27; CDR3aa: CATGRGFTYEQYF